The 14 T cell receptor beta chains in this list originate from one sample, sequenced in a study of blood T cell repertoires in COVID-19. Sequencing was performed with immunoSEQ multiplex PCR; in TCRdb, only in-frame clones are kept and a portion is missing. The sample lists a few hundred thousand clones, approximately 92% occurring once. Sequencing was done on a sample of peripheral blood. The receptors derive from a woman between 35 and 50 years old who had recovered from COVID-19.

The CDR3: CASSSAGTGNTEAFF. For the CDR3, the DNA is TGTGCCAGCAGCAGCGCCGGGACAGGGAACACTGAAGCTTTCTTT. The chain recombines TRBV4-2 with TRBJ1-1, with 8 nucleotides matching TRBD1. Germline V gives CDR1 LGHNA, CDR2 YNFKEQ. Trimming removed 5 bases from V and 1 base from J; junction bases left unmatched: 6. This CDR3 comprises 15 residues.

The J gene is TRBJ2-3, the V gene TRBV7-2, with 8 bases matching TRBD1. CDR3 length: 15 amino acids. V gave up 5 bases and J gave up 1 base; unmatched junction bases: 5. Germline lookup yields CDR1 SGHTA and CDR2 FQGNSA. The CDR3 loop reads CASSVRTGRTDTQYF. CDR3 nucleotide sequence: TGTGCCAGCAGCGTAAGGACAGGGCGCACAGATACGCAGTATTTT. Full variable domain (missing parts from reference TRBV7-2 and TRBJ2-3): GAGVSQSPSNKVTEKGKDVELRCDPISGHTALYWYRQSLGQGLEFLIYFQGNSAPDKSGLPSDRFSAERTGGSVSTLTIQRTQQEDSAVYLCASSVRTGRTDTQYFGPGTRLTVL.

This sequence joins TRBV19 and TRBJ1-2; 7 nucleotides align to TRBD1. The germline V gene encodes CDR1 LNHDA and CDR2 SQIVND (reference sequence). The CDR3 totals 14 residues. Trimming removed 7 bases from V and 4 bases from J; junction bases left unmatched: 9. The CDR3 protein is CASTPTGRAYGYTF. CDR3 bases: TGTGCCAGTACCCCGACAGGGCGGGCCTATGGCTACACCTTC. Variable domain in full (rest from reference TRBV19 and TRBJ1-2): DGGITQSPKYLFRKEGQNVTLSCEQNLNHDAMYWYRQDPGQGLRLIYYSQIVNDFQKGDIAEGYSVSREKKESFPLTVTSAQKNPTAFYLCASTPTGRAYGYTFGSGTRLTVV.

In the case of this clone: Sequence at one end of the junction differs from germline and may be a read error. The CDR3 spells CASSLTSGRANAGELFF. Written as DNA, the CDR3 is TGTGCCAGCAGTCTAACTAGCGGGAGGGCGAACGCCGGGGAGCTGTTTTTT. The chain links TRBV2 to TRBJ2-2; TRBD2 aligns across 13 bases. Germline V gene lookup returns CDR1 SNHLY and CDR2 FYNNEI. The CDR3 consists of 17 residues.

The chain has TRBV28 and TRBJ1-6; TRBD1 agrees at 9 bases. There are 14 residues in the CDR3. With 6 bases clipped from V and 10 bases from J, the junction kept 7 bases outside the gene matches. Germline V gene lookup returns CDR1 MDHEN and CDR2 SYDVKM. The CDR3 DNA is TGTGCCAGCAGGTTACAGGGGGCAGGGTCACCCCTCCACTTT. Translated, it gives CASRLQGAGSPLHF.

The chain employs TRBV29-1 and TRBJ2-5; TRBD2 might be the D (6 bases). The germline gives CDR1 SQVTM, CDR2 ANQGSEA. Trimming removed 4 bases from V and 2 bases from J, with 17 bases in between. The CDR3 spans 15 residues. CDR3 DNA: TGCAGCGTTGGATTTTCCGCGGGACCACAAGAGACCCAGTACTTC. Its translation is CSVGFSAGPQETQYF.

The chain uses TRBV29-1 and TRBJ2-5, with 8 bases lining up with TRBD1. V lost 6 bases, J lost 7 bases, and 4 bases stayed unmatched. This CDR3 contains 11 residues. CDR1 and CDR2 (germline): SQVTM, ANQGSEA. This CDR3 is CSVGQGLTQYF. The DNA for the CDR3 is TGCAGCGTAGGACAGGGATTGACCCAGTACTTC.

A remark on this clone: The DNA is omitted, as the CDR3 cannot be located on it reliably, and the CDR3 follows TCRdb's listing. This chain uses TRBV2 with TRBJ2-1; the listed D gene, TRBD2, was not tested against the DNA. Inclusive of both ends, the CDR3 amounts to 15 amino acids. Germline V gene data show CDR1 as SNHLY and CDR2 as FYNNEI. CDR3 sequence reads: CASILGLATYNEQFF.

The chain uses TRBV11-2 and TRBJ1-2, with 7 bases aligning to TRBD1. Germline lookup yields CDR1 SGHAT and CDR2 FQNNGV. With V trimmed by 6 bases and J by 3 bases, 7 bases remained unmatched. The CDR3 spans 14 residues. As DNA, the CDR3 is TGTGCCAGCAGGCCGCCGGGACAGCACTATGGCTACACCTTC. Translating gives CASRPPGQHYGYTF. The full variable domain, its missing parts supplied by reference TRBV11-2 and TRBJ1-2, is EAGVAQSPRYKIIEKRQSVAFWCNPISGHATLYWYQQILGQGPKLLIQFQNNGVVDDSQLPKDRFSAERLKGVDSTLKIQPAKLEDSAVYLCASRPPGQHYGYTFGSGTRLTVV.

This clone was seen once. The V gene is TRBV27, the J gene TRBJ1-5; D is uncertain. Germline V gene lookup returns CDR1 MNHEY and CDR2 SMNVEV (reference sequence). The CDR3 extends over 13 amino acids. V was trimmed by 3 bases and J by 5 bases, leaving 8 bases between them. CDR3 loop: CASSFSADQPQHF. The DNA for the CDR3 is TGTGCCAGCAGTTTTAGCGCCGATCAGCCCCAGCATTTT.

This chain links TRBV25-1 with TRBJ1-1; a weak D match, TRBD1 (5 bases). CDR3 length: 13 residues. V was pared by 7 bases and J by 10 bases, with 19 bases between. Germline V lookup: CDR1 MGHDK, CDR2 SYGVNS. The CDR3 sequence is CASNEVEGRGAFF. CDR3 nucleotide sequence: TGTGCCAGCAACGAGGTGGAGGGGCGCGGAGCTTTCTTT.

The V gene is TRBV7-3, the J gene TRBJ2-2, with 8 bases fitting TRBD2. This CDR3 comprises 16 residues. Germline CDR1 is SGHTA and CDR2 is FQGTGA. With 1 base clipped from V and 5 bases from J, the junction kept 6 bases outside the gene matches. The CDR3 loop reads CASSLIGLAGTGELFF. Written as DNA, the CDR3 is TGTGCCAGCAGCTTAATCGGACTAGCTGGTACCGGGGAGCTGTTTTTT. Variable domain in full (rest from reference TRBV7-3 and TRBJ2-2): GAGVSQTPSNKVTEKGKYVELRCDPISGHTALYWYRQSLGQGPEFLIYFQGTGAADDSGLPNDRFFAVRPEGSVSTLKIQRTERGDSAVYLCASSLIGLAGTGELFFGEGSRLTVL.

The chain combines TRBV19 with TRBJ2-4; tentatively, D is TRBD1 (5 bases). V lost 5 bases and J lost 2, with 13 bases in between. CDR3 size: 15 residues. Looked up from germline, CDR1 is LNHDA and CDR2 is SQIVND (reference sequence). The CDR3 region has the DNA TGTGCCAGTAGTGCCCGACAGATTACCAAAAACATTCAGTACTTC. This translates into CASSARQITKNIQYF.

Only one count was recorded for this clone. V is TRBV24-1 and J is TRBJ2-6; 11 bases are shared with TRBD1. This CDR3 region has 19 residues. The germline CDR1 and CDR2 sequences are KGHDR and SFDVKD. J gave up 0 bases and V 2 bases, and 5 bases lay outside the gene matches. The chain's CDR3 is CATSDSPGQGVSGANVLTF. The CDR3 DNA is TGTGCCACCAGTGATTCTCCGGGACAGGGGGTCTCTGGGGCCAACGTCCTGACTTTC.